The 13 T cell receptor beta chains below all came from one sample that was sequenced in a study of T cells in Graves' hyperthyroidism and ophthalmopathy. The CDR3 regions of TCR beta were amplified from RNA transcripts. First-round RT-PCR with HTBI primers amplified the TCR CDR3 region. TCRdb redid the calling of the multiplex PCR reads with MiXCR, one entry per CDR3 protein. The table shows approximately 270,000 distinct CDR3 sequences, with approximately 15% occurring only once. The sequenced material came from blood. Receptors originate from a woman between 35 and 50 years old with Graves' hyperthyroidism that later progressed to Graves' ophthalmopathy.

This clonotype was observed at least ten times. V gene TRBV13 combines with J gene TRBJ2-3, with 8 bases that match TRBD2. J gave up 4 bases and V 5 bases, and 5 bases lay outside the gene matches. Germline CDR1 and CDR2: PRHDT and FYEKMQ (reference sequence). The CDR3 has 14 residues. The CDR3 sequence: CASSGTSRPDTQYF. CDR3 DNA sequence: TGTGCCAGCAGCGGGACTAGTCGTCCAGATACGCAGTATTTT.

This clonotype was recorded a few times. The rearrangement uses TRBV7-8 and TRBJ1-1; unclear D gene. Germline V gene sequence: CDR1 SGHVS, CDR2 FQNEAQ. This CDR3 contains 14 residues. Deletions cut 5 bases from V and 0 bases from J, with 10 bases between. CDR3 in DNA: TGTGCCAGCAGCCTGGGAGTTATGAACACTGAAGCTTTCTTT. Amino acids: CASSLGVMNTEAFF.

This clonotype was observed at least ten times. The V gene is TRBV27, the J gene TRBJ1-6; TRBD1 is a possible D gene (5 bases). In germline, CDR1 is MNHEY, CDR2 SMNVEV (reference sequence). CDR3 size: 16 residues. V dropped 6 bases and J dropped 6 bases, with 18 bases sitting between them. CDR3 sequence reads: CASRARGRGVNSPLHF. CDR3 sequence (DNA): TGTGCCAGCAGGGCGCGAGGGAGGGGAGTTAATTCACCCCTCCACTTT.

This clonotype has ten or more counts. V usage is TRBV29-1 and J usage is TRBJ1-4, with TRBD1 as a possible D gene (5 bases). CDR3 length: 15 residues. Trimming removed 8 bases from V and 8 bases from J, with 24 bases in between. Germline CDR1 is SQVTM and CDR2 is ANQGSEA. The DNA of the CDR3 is TGCAGCTATCGATCCAGGGACCATCGAATCGAAAAACTGTTTTTT. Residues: CSYRSRDHRIEKLFF.

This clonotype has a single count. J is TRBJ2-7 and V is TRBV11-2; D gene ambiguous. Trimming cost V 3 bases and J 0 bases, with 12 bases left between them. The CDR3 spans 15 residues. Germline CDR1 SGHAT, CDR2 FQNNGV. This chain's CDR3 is CASSFSPVISYEQYF. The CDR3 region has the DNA TGTGCCAGCAGCTTCAGCCCCGTAATCTCCTACGAGCAGTACTTC.

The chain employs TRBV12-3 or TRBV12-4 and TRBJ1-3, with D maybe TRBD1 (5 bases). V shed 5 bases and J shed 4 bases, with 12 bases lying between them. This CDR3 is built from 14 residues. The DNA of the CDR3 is TGTGCCAGCAGTCGGGACCGGATCGGAAACACCATATATTTT. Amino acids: CASSRDRIGNTIYF.

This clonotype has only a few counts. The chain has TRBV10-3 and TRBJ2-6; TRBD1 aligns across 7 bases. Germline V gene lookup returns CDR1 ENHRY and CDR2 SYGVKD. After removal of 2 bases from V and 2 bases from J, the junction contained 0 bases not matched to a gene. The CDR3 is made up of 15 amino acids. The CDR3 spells CAISETGAGANVLTF. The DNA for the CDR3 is TGTGCCATCAGTGAGACAGGGGCTGGGGCCAACGTCCTGACTTTC.

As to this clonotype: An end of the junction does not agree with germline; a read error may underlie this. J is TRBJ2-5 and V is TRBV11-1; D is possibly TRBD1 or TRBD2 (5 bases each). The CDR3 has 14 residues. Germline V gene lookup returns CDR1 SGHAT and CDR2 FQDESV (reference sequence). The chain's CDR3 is CASSPNSGRETQHF. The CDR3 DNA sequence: TGTGCCAGCAGCCCAAACTCAGGGAGAGAGACCCAGCACTTC.

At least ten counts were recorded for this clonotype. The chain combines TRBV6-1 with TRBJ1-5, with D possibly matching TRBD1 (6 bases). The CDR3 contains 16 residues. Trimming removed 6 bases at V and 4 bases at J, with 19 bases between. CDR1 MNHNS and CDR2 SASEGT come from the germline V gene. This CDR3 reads CASRQGFLAGNQPQHF. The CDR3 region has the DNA TGTGCCAGCAGACAGGGATTCCTCGCAGGAAATCAGCCCCAGCATTTT.

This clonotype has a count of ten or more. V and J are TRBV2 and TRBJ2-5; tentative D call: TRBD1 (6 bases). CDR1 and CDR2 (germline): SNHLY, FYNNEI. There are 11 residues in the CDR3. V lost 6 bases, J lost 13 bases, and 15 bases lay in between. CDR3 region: CASREVRDMYF. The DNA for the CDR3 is TGTGCCAGCAGGGAGGTCCGGGACATGTACTTC.

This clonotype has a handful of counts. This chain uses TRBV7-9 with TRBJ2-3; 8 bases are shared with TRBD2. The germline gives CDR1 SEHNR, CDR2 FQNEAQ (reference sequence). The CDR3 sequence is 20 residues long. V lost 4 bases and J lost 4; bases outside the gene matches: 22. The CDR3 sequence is CASSSLVSGNYLTVPDTQYF. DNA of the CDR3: TGTGCCAGCAGCTCCTTGGTTAGCGGGAACTACTTGACAGTACCAGATACGCAGTATTTT.

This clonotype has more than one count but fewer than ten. Here the CDR3 reads CAISESREANNEQFF. The CDR3 bases are TGTGCCATCAGTGAGTCTAGGGAGGCCAACAATGAGCAGTTCTTC. V usage is TRBV10-3 and J usage is TRBJ2-1, with D perhaps matching TRBD2 (6 bases). The germline CDR1 and CDR2 sequences are ENHRY and SYGVKD. The V end lost 0 bases, the J end lost 5 bases, and 11 bases lay between the germline ends. CDR3 length equals 15 residues.

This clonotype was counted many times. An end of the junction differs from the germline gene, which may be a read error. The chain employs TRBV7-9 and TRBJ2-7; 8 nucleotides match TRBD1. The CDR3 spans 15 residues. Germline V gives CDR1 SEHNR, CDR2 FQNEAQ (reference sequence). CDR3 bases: TGTGCCAGCAGCCTCGGACAGGGAACCTCCCACGAGCAGTACTTC. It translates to CASSLGQGTSHEQYF.